This T cell receptor beta chain comes out of a study of shared clonotypes between healthy human individuals. Once extracted for a subset, genomic DNA was divided evenly among several immunoSEQ plates. The protocol was immunoSEQ multiplex PCR, while the TCRdb copy is restricted to in-frame clones and leaves out a portion. The sample consists of 2 million to 2.5 million clones, 95% of them appearing once. The germline gives CDR1 SGHNT, CDR2 YYREEE (reference sequence). There are 17 residues in the CDR3. This clone occurred a few times. This sample includes further DNA sequences coding for the same CDR3.

Sequenced: naive CD4+ T cells sorted from blood. This sample's subset: CD45RA+ positively selected. The V gene is TRBV5-4, the J gene TRBJ2-5; TRBD2 agrees at 12 bases. The J call may be in error: the DNA end matches TRBJ2-7 better. The sequence was collected from a man aged 18-30 years in good health. The CDR3 nucleotides read TGTGCCAGCAGCTTCTCTAGCGGGAGGGTATGGAAGGGCGAGCAGTACTTC. Protein: CASSFSSGRVWKGEQYF.